This T cell receptor beta chain was recorded in a study of metastatic and nonmetastatic thyroid tumors. Every patient was untreated before thyroid surgery. The V gene end was trimmed by 3 bases and the J gene end by 4 bases; junction bases not matched to a gene: 6. The CDR3 covers 15 residues. Germline V gene data show CDR1 as SGDLS and CDR2 as YYNGEE. This clone was detected many times. TCRdb re-clonotyped the PCR reads through MiXCR. The table records roughly 55,000 clones, under 20% of them present only once. The sequence was collected from a male donor with papillary thyroid cancer or a benign thyroid nodule (not recorded which). Some clones in this sample may be carry-over from other donors' samples. The sequenced material came from blood. V usage is TRBV9 and J usage is TRBJ2-1; 8 positions agree with TRBD2. DNA for the CDR3: TGTGCCAGCAGCGCAAGCGGGAGCTCTTACAATGAGCAGTTCTTC. This codes for CASSASGSSYNEQFF.